Below, 10 T cell receptor beta chains from the same sample are listed, as sequenced in a study of graft-versus-host responses after intestinal transplantation. Clones were sequenced by immunoSEQ multiplex PCR, and TCRdb holds only the in-frame ones, with some missing. Of more than 50,000 clones detected, about 90% appear once; the ten largest clones hold around 5.1%. This specimen consisted of PBMCs, obtained roughly 660 days after intestinal transplant. The receptors derive from a human patient who received an intestinal transplant, so some T cells may come from the graft donor.

The gene calls are TRBV19 and TRBJ1-2, with TRBD1 matching 9 bases. CDR3 size: 11 residues. Unmatched junction bases numbered 3, after V lost 8 bases and J lost 8 bases. Germline lookup yields CDR1 LNHDA and CDR2 SQIVND (reference sequence). This chain's CDR3 is CASGTGNGYTF. In nucleotides, the CDR3 is TGTGCCAGTGGGACAGGGAACGGCTACACCTTC. Combining the CDR3 with reference TRBV19 and TRBJ1-2 gives the whole variable domain DGGITQSPKYLFRKEGQNVTLSCEQNLNHDAMYWYRQDPGQGLRLIYYSQIVNDFQKGDIAEGYSVSREKKESFPLTVTSAQKNPTAFYLCASGTGNGYTFGSGTRLTVV.

V gene TRBV19 combines with J gene TRBJ2-1; TRBD2 agrees at 8 bases. CDR1 is LNHDA and CDR2 is SQIVND in the germline V gene (reference sequence). The CDR3 spans 16 residues. V was pared by 2 bases and J by 9 bases, with 12 bases of the junction left unmatched. The CDR3 protein is CASSIRGGALGVEQFF. CDR3 DNA: TGTGCCAGTAGTATACGGGGGGGGGCCCTCGGCGTTGAGCAGTTCTTC.

The chain carries TRBV10-3 and TRBJ1-1; no definite D call. CDR1 and CDR2 from the germline V gene are ENHRY and SYGVKD. Trimming removed 3 bases from V and 0 bases from J, with 8 bases in between. CDR3 length equals 14 residues. CDR3 DNA sequence: TGTGCCATCAGTGATGAGTATATGAACACTGAAGCTTTCTTT. The encoded protein is CAISDEYMNTEAFF.

The chain has TRBV30 and TRBJ1-4; no clear D gene. V dropped 4 bases and J dropped 7 bases, with 10 bases sitting between them. Germline V gene data show CDR1 as GTSNPN and CDR2 as SVGIG (reference sequence). CDR3 length equals 12 residues. For the CDR3, the DNA is TGTGCCTGGACGAGTTCTGGTGAAAAACTGTTTTTT. It codes for CAWTSSGEKLFF. Supplemented by reference TRBV30 and TRBJ1-4, the full variable domain reads SQTIHQWPATLVQPVGSPLSLECTVEGTSNPNLYWYRQAAGRGLQLLFYSVGIGQISSEVPQNLSASRPQDRQFILSSKKLLLSDSGFYLCAWTSSGEKLFFGSGTQLSVL.

The chain couples TRBV9 to TRBJ2-7; TRBD1 is a possible D gene (9 bases). The CDR3 length is 16 residues. Germline values: CDR1 SGDLS, CDR2 YYNGEE. Deletions cut 2 bases from V and 5 bases from J, with 20 bases between. The CDR3 nucleotides are TGTGCCAGCAGCGTGTTAGCGGGACAGGGTACCCACGAGCAGTACTTC. Encoded protein: CASSVLAGQGTHEQYF.

The rearrangement links TRBV7-3 to TRBJ2-5; perhaps TRBD2 as D (5 bases). The germline V gene has CDR1 SGHTA and CDR2 FQGTGA. Trimming took off 3 bases at V and 7 bases at J, with 12 bases between the two ends. The CDR3 extends over 13 amino acids. CDR3 amino acids: CASSFFHEGTQYF. In DNA form, the CDR3 reads TGTGCCAGCAGCTTTTTCCACGAGGGGACCCAGTACTTC. The whole variable domain, filled in from reference TRBV7-3 and TRBJ2-5, reads GAGVSQTPSNKVTEKGKYVELRCDPISGHTALYWYRQSLGQGPEFLIYFQGTGAADDSGLPNDRFFAVRPEGSVSTLKIQRTERGDSAVYLCASSFFHEGTQYFGPGTRLLVL.

The chain joins TRBV11-3 to TRBJ2-7; weak D call: TRBD1 (5 bases). This CDR3 is built from 13 residues. The germline CDR1 and CDR2 sequences are SGHNT and YENEEA. Deletions cut 5 bases from V and 2 bases from J, with 10 bases between. The CDR3 here is CASSADNAYEQYF. CDR3 nucleotides: TGTGCCAGCAGCGCGGACAACGCCTACGAGCAGTACTTC.

This clone showed up just once. V and J are TRBV10-3 and TRBJ2-1; D possibly corresponds to TRBD2 (6 bases). V lost 9 bases and J lost 6, with 15 bases in between. In germline, CDR1 is ENHRY, CDR2 SYGVKD. This CDR3 is built from 13 residues. CDR3 coding DNA: TGTGCCATTGCGGGGTCCGGGACCAATGAGCAGTTCTTC. Translated, it gives CAIAGSGTNEQFF.

The chain has TRBV5-8 and TRBJ2-7; 8 bases are a match to TRBD1. This CDR3 has 15 residues. With V trimmed by 2 bases and J by 5 bases, 9 bases remained unmatched. Germline V CDR1 and CDR2: SGHTS, YDEGEE. In nucleotides, the CDR3 is TGTGCCAGCAGCTTCGGTTCGGACAGGGCCGACGAGCAGTACTTC. Amino acid sequence: CASSFGSDRADEQYF.

The chain couples TRBV28 to TRBJ1-2, with D unclear. This CDR3 spans 12 amino acids. Trimming took off 3 bases at V and 5 bases at J, with 7 bases between the two ends. Germline V lookup: CDR1 MDHEN, CDR2 SYDVKM. The CDR3 sequence: CASSFDFYGYTF. The DNA of the CDR3 is TGTGCCAGCAGTTTTGACTTTTATGGCTACACCTTC.